The sequence of this TCR beta chain was determined in a study of T-cell reconstitution after alpha-beta-depleted transplantation in children. Preparing the TCRbeta library involved the use of unique molecular identifiers. MiXCR, run by TCRdb on the PCR reads, gives a single entry per CDR3 protein. This repertoire shows about 640,000 distinct CDR3 sequences, 10% to 15% found once; its top ten account for approximately 2%. This sample comprised PBMCs, mostly from graft donor cells, obtained 360 days after TCRalphabeta/CD19-depleted stem cell transplant. The clonotype originates from a male patient under 18 who had a stem cell transplant for acute myeloid leukemia, so the T cells may come from the graft donor.

In DNA form, the CDR3 reads TGTGCCAGCAGCGTTCGAGTAGCGGGAACGGGCGAGCAGTACTTC. This gives the protein CASSVRVAGTGEQYF. The gene calls are TRBV9 and TRBJ2-7; TRBD2 aligns across 8 bases. Germline values: CDR1 SGDLS, CDR2 YYNGEE. The CDR3 sequence is 15 residues long. Trimming removed 2 bases from V and 6 bases from J; junction bases left unmatched: 10. Looking up the rest from reference TRBV9 and TRBJ2-7 gives the full variable domain: DSGVTQTPKHLITATGQRVTLRCSPRSGDLSVYWYQQSLDQGLQFLIQYYNGEERAKGNILERFSAQQFPDLHSELNLSSLELGDSALYFCASSVRVAGTGEQYFGPGTRLTVT.